The entry below describes one TCR beta chain. Its matching antigen is unknown. The read finishes 3 residues shy of the CDR3 end, and the germline J gene is used to complete it. Profiling relied on immunoSEQ multiplex PCR, and the TCRdb table lists in-frame clones only, not all of them. The sample holds roughly 50,000 clones. This sample was taken from a study of Tregs in tolerant kidney transplant recipients. Study overall: Related graft donors supplied nonmyeloablative bone marrow transplants, and mixed chimerism was transient. Study results and caveats: Some patients' samples used different primers over time, so nucleotide sequences weren't comparable. Donor-specific Treg expansion exceeded global Treg expansion in tolerant patients, suggesting antigen drive. The small number of patients limits these findings pending further validation.

CDR1 is SSHAT and CDR2 is FNYEAQ in the germline V gene (reference sequence). V lost 8 bases and J lost 5, with 20 bases in between. The length of the CDR3 is 15 residues. This chain uses TRBV7-7 with TRBJ2-3; tentative D call: TRBD1 (6 bases). The receptor's source is a human donor who received a combined kidney and bone marrow transplant. Sequencing used CD4+ T cells from blood, obtained before the transplant. The CDR3 reads CASSHGGPGIDTQYF. Incomplete CDR3 DNA: TGTGCCAGCTCCCATGGGGGCCCTGGGATAGATACG. Supplemented by reference TRBV7-7 and TRBJ2-3, the full variable domain reads GAGVSQSPRYKVTKRGQDVTLRCDPISSHATLYWYQQALGQGPEFLTYFNYEAQPDKSGLPSDRFSAERPEGSISTLTIQRTEQRDSAMYRCASSHGGPGIDTQYFGPGTRLTVL.